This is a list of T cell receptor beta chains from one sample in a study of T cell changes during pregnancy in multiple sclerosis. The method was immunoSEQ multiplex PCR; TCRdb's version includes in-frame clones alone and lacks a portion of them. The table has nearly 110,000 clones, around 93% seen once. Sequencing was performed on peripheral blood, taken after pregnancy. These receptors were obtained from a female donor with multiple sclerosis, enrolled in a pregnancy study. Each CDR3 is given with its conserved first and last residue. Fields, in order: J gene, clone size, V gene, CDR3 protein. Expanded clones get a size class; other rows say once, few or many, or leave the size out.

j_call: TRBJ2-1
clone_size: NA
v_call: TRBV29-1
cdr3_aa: CSSGLAGGPNEQFF

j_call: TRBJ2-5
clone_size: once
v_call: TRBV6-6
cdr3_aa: CASSSGTSLSQETQYF

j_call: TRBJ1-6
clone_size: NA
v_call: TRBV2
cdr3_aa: CASSETRGESSPLHF

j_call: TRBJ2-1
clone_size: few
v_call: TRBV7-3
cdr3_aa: CASSLSSPTESNEQFF

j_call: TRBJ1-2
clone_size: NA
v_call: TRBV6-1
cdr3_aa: CASSEATRAYGYTF

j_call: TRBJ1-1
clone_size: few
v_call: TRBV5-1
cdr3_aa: CASSLGGQGYVNTEAFF

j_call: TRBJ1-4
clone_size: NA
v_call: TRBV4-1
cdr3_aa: CASSQDGSGAQGAYEKLFF

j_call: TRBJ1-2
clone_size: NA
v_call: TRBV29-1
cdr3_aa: CSGGDSANYGYTF

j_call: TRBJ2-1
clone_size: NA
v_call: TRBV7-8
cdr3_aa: CASSLDPGNEQFF

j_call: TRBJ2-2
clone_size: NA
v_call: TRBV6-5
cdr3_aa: CASSRQGDTGELFF

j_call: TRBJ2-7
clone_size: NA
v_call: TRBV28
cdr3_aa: CASSVLPRDRADEQYF

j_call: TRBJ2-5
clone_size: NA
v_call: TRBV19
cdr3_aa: CATTSMAGSETQYF

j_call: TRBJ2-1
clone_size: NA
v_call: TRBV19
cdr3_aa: CASSLGQYNEQFF

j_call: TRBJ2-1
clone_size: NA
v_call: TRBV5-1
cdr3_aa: CASSWSGGADNEQFF

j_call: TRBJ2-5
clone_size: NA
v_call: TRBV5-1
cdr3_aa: CASSPAEGAIETQYF

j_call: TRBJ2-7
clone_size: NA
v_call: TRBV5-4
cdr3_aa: CASSLDSLPYEQYF

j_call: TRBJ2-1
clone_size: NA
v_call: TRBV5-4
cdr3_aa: CASSLTSGGTFSYNEQFF

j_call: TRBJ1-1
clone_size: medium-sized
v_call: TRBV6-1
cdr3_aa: CASSQRGSGGTEAFF

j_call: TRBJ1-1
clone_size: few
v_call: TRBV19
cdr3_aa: CASSMGTGNSNTEAFF

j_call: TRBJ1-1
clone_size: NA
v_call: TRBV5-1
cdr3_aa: CASSLGLGGRHTEAFF

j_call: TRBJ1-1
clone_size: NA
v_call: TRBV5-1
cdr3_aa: CASSIDRANTEAFF

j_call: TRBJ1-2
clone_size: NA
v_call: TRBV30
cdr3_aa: CACLRQGFYGYTF

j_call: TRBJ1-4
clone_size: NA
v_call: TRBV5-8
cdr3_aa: CASSAGGGSGEKLFF

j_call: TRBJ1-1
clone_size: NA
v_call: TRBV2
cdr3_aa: CASSWSKDRSNTEAFF

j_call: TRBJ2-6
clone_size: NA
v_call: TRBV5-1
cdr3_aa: CASSLEGSNVLTF

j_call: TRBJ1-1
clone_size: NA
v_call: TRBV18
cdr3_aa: CASSWTGTEAFF